This T cell receptor (beta chain) was sequenced in a study of neurological immune-mediated disorders. Study-level points and caveats: Sharing of CDR3 amino acid sequences among expanded clones across subjects was absent, suggesting private repertoires in all groups.

The controls, all healthy individuals, were blood bank volunteers in Maryland, USA. Stored at -80 C, 2 million PBMCs were the source of the unsorted libraries. This clonotype was detected ten times or more. The target antigen is unknown. The cDNA was synthesized by 5'RACE incorporating 10-nucleotide random UMIs. TCRdb reanalysed the 5' RACE reads using MiXCR and keeps one entry per CDR3 protein. The sample holds 27,000 or so distinct CDR3 sequences, 20% to 25% seen once. Sequencing was carried out using PBMCs. This receptor was taken from a woman aged 55-70 years in good health.

CDR3 residues: CASSVRGPSTDTQYF. Written as DNA, the CDR3 is TGTGCCAGCAGCGTCAGGGGGCCCAGCACAGATACGCAGTATTTT. The chain has TRBV7-8 and TRBJ2-3; 8 bases map to TRBD1. The CDR3 is 15 residues long. Germline V gene data show CDR1 as SGHVS and CDR2 as FQNEAQ. Trimming removed 5 bases from V and 0 bases from J; junction bases left unmatched: 4.